The rows below give T cell receptor beta chains drawn from one sample of a study of T cells in Graves' hyperthyroidism and ophthalmopathy. MiXCR was run by TCRdb on the multiplex PCR reads, yielding one entry per CDR3 protein. The data show more than 600,000 distinct CDR3 sequences, roughly 15% seen once. The sequenced sample was blood. These receptor sequences come from a man younger than 35 with Graves' hyperthyroidism. Each CDR3 is given with its conserved first and last residue. The D gene is left open where the match is weak. Where a row states a size, it is once, few, many or the class of an expanded clone; other rows omit it.

J gene,clone size,D gene,V gene,CDR3 protein,CDR3 DNA
TRBJ1-1,NA,NA,TRBV7-2,CASSLDEGALGAFF,TGTGCCAGCAGCTTAGACGAAGGGGCCCTCGGAGCTTTCTTT
TRBJ2-7,NA,NA,TRBV18,CASSPGGPGRTYEQYF,TGTGCCAGCTCACCTGGGGGCCCCGGTAGGACCTACGAGCAGTACTTC
TRBJ1-3,few,NA,TRBV7-2,CASSLGGAFSGNTIYF,TGTGCCAGCAGCTTGGGGGGGGCCTTCTCTGGAAACACCATATATTTT
TRBJ2-1,NA,NA,TRBV6-1,CASIPQSRQNNEQFF,TGTGCCAGCATTCCCCAAAGCCGACAAAACAATGAGCAGTTCTTC
TRBJ1-1,NA,NA,TRBV4-1,CASSQAVSSGTEAFF,TGCGCCAGCAGCCAAGCGGTCAGCTCGGGCACTGAAGCTTTCTTT
TRBJ2-1,few,NA,TRBV27,CASSQGRPEANEQFF,TGTGCCAGCAGTCAAGGACGCCCCGAAGCCAATGAGCAGTTCTTC
TRBJ2-1,few,TRBD2,TRBV6-1,CASRVGLAGGYEQFF,TGTGCCAGCAGAGTAGGACTAGCGGGAGGCTATGAGCAGTTCTTC
TRBJ1-2,few,NA,TRBV12-3/TRBV12-4,CASKLRGRNYGYTF,TGTGCCAGCAAACTCCGTGGGCGGAACTATGGCTACACCTTC
TRBJ2-1,many,TRBD2,TRBV11-2,CASSFWTSGRAVEQFF,TGTGCCAGCAGCTTTTGGACTAGCGGGAGGGCCGTTGAGCAGTTCTTC
TRBJ1-1,NA,NA,TRBV6-2/TRBV6-3,CASSGGTPEGTEAFF,TGTGCCAGCAGTGGTGGGACGCCTGAAGGTACTGAAGCTTTCTTT
TRBJ2-5,many,TRBD1,TRBV2,CASRLNQGAWETQYF,TGTGCCAGCAGGCTAAACCAGGGGGCCTGGGAGACCCAGTACTTC
TRBJ2-7,NA,TRBD1,TRBV28,CASRTTAGQGFEQYF,TGTGCCAGCAGGACGACAGCGGGACAGGGGTTTGAGCAGTACTTC
TRBJ1-1,many,NA,TRBV27,CASSLSYGGGTEAFF,TGTGCCAGCAGTTTATCCTATGGGGGGGGGACTGAAGCTTTCTTT
TRBJ2-5,many,NA,TRBV20-1,CSARTPDKETQYF,TGCAGTGCTAGAACGCCAGACAAAGAGACCCAGTACTTC
TRBJ2-5,many,TRBD1,TRBV12-3/TRBV12-4,CASSSRTGEETQYF,TGTGCCAGCAGCTCCCGGACAGGGGAAGAGACCCAGTACTTC
TRBJ2-3,many,NA,TRBV7-3,CASSLRPSGGRDTQYF,TGTGCCAGCAGCTTACGCCCTAGTGGCGGGCGGGATACGCAGTATTTT
TRBJ2-3,many,NA,TRBV20-1,CSASRTDTQYF,TGCAGTGCTTCGAGAACAGATACGCAGTATTTT
TRBJ2-5,many,NA,TRBV10-3,CAISVNPGGETQYF,TGTGCCATCAGTGTTAACCCGGGGGGCGAGACCCAGTACTTC
TRBJ2-5,few,TRBD2,TRBV6-9,CACSYRDQREAQYF,TGTGCCTGCAGTTATCGGGACCAACGGGAGGCCCAGTACTTC
TRBJ2-1,NA,TRBD2,TRBV7-2,CASSRRLAAYNEQFF,TGTGCCAGCAGCCGGCGACTAGCGGCATATAATGAGCAGTTCTTC
TRBJ1-2,NA,NA,TRBV11-3,CASSLELGGPYGYTF,TGTGCCAGCAGCTTAGAGCTCGGGGGCCCCTATGGCTACACCTTC
TRBJ2-7,many,TRBD1,TRBV20-1,CSARSMDRSSYEQYF,TGCAGTGCTCGATCAATGGACAGGAGCTCCTACGAGCAGTACTTC
TRBJ2-2,NA,TRBD2,TRBV30,CAWIPGGRNTGELFF,TGTGCCTGGATTCCGGGAGGTAGAAACACCGGGGAGCTGTTTTTT
TRBJ2-7,NA,NA,TRBV28,CASSFLGGGTYEQYF,TGTGCCAGCAGTTTTTTGGGCGGAGGGACCTACGAGCAGTACTTC
TRBJ2-3,many,NA,TRBV2,CASSEALDTQYF,TGTGCCAGCAGTGAAGCGTTAGATACGCAGTATTTT
TRBJ2-7,few,TRBD1,TRBV11-2,CASSSGRTGPTYEQYF,TGTGCCAGCAGCTCAGGGAGGACAGGGCCTACCTACGAGCAGTACTTC
TRBJ1-2,many,NA,TRBV28,CASSLDYGYTF,TGTGCCAGCAGTTTGGACTATGGCTACACCTTC
TRBJ2-1,NA,TRBD2,TRBV27,CASNPGLAGGSYNEQFF,TGTGCCAGCAACCCGGGACTAGCGGGAGGGTCCTACAATGAGCAGTTCTTC
TRBJ2-2,many,NA,TRBV7-9,CASSAPTSLGGELFF,TGTGCCAGCAGCGCCCCAACTAGCTTGGGCGGTGAGCTGTTTTTT
TRBJ2-7,many,TRBD2,TRBV20-1,CSARQAGAYEQYF,TGCAGTGCTAGGCAAGCGGGAGCCTACGAGCAGTACTTC
TRBJ2-7,many,NA,TRBV12-3/TRBV12-4,CASSLAGPSYEQYF,TGTGCCAGCAGCTTAGCCGGCCCCTCCTACGAGCAGTACTTC
TRBJ2-7,many,TRBD1,TRBV2,CASSIGGAYHEQYF,TGTGCCAGCAGTATAGGGGGCGCGTACCACGAGCAGTACTTC
TRBJ2-1,few,TRBD2,TRBV6-2/TRBV6-3,CASSYTARTSGRSAEQFF,TGTGCCAGCAGTTACACCGCCCGGACTAGCGGGAGGTCGGCTGAGCAGTTCTTC
TRBJ2-5,many,NA,TRBV7-8,CASRRRADRETQYF,TGTGCCAGCCGCCGCCGGGCCGATCGGGAGACCCAGTACTTC
TRBJ2-3,many,TRBD2,TRBV20-1,CSANSGRDSTDTQYF,TGCAGTGCCAATAGCGGGAGGGACAGCACAGATACGCAGTATTTT
TRBJ1-5,NA,NA,TRBV6-1,CASSEATRARPQHF,TGTGCCAGCAGTGAAGCAACCAGGGCTCGACCCCAGCATTTT
TRBJ2-2,few,TRBD2,TRBV20-1,CSARPAGGGTGELFF,TGCAGTGCTAGACCTGCGGGAGGAGGAACCGGGGAGCTGTTTTTT
TRBJ1-6,few,TRBD1,TRBV27,CASGKGQGNSPLHF,TGTGCCAGCGGAAAAGGACAGGGGAATTCACCCCTCCACTTT
TRBJ2-6,many,NA,TRBV3-1,CASSPPGANVLTF,TGTGCCAGCAGCCCCCCGGGGGCCAACGTCCTGACTTTC
TRBJ1-4,NA,NA,TRBV7-9,CASSLARGSDEKLFF,TGTGCCAGCAGCTTAGCGAGGGGGAGCGATGAAAAACTGTTTTTT